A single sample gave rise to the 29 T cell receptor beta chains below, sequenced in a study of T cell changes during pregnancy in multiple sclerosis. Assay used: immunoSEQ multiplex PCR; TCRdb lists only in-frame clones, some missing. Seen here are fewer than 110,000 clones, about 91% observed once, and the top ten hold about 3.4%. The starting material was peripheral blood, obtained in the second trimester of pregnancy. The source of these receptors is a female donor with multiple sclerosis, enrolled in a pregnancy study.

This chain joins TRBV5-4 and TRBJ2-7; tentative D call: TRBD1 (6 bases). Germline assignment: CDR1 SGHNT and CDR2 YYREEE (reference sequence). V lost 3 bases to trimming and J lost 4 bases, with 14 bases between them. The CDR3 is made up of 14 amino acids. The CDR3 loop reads CASSSGATLYEQYF. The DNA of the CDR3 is TGTGCCAGCAGCTCAGGGGCGACACTGTACGAGCAGTACTTC.

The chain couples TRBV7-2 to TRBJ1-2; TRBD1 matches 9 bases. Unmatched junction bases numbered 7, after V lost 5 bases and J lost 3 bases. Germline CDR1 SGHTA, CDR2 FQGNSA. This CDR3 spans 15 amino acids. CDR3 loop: CASSAGTGGYYGYTF. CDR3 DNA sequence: TGTGCCAGCAGCGCCGGAACAGGGGGCTACTATGGCTACACCTTC.

CDR3 nucleotide sequence: TGTGCCAGCAGTGCGTCCCAGGGGAACACCGGGGAGCTGTTTTTT. Amino acids: CASSASQGNTGELFF. The chain joins TRBV2 to TRBJ2-2, with D possibly being TRBD1 (5 bases). V dropped 4 bases and J dropped 1 base, with 10 bases sitting between them. Germline CDR1 SNHLY, CDR2 FYNNEI. The CDR3 is made up of 15 amino acids.

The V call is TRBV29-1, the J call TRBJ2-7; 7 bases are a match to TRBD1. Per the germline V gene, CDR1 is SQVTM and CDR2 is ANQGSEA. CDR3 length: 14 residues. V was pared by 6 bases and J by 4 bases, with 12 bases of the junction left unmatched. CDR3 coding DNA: TGCAGCGTCATACCCAGGGGGTCCAAATACGAGCAGTACTTC. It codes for CSVIPRGSKYEQYF.

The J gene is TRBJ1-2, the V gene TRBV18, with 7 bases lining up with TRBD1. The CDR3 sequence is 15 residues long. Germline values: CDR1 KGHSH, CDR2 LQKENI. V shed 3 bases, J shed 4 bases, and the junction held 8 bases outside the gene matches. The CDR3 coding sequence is TGTGCCAGCTCACCTGCCGGGCAGGGGGGCTATGGCTACACCTTC. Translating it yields CASSPAGQGGYGYTF.

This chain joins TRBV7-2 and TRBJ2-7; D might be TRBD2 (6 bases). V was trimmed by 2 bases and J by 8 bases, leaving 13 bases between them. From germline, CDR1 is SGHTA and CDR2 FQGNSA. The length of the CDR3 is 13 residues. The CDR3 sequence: CASSLSGPPQQYF. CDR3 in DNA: TGTGCCAGCAGCTTAAGCGGGCCCCCCCAGCAGTACTTC.

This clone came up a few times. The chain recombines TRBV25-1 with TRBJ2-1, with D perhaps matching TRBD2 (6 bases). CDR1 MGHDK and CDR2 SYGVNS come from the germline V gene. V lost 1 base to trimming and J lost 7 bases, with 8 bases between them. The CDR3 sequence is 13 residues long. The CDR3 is CASSESGRNEQFF. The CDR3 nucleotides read TGTGCCAGCAGTGAATCAGGGAGGAATGAGCAGTTCTTC.

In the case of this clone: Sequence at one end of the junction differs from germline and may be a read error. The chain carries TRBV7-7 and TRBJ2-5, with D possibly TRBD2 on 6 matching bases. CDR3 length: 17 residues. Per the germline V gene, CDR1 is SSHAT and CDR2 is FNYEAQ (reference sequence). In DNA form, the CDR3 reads TGTGCTAGCAGCTTAGGGCGAGGGACTTCAGGTCGGGAGACCCAGTACTTC. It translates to CASSLGRGTSGRETQYF.

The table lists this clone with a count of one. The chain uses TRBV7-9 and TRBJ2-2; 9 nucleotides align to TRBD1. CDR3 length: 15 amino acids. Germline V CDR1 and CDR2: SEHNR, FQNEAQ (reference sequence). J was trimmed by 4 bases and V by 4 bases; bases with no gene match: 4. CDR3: CASSSDRGSTGELFF. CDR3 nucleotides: TGTGCCAGCAGCTCGGACAGGGGAAGCACCGGGGAGCTGTTTTTT.

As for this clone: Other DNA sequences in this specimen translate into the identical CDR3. In DNA, the CDR3 is TGTGCCAGCAGTCTGACTAGCTCCTACGAGCAGTACTTC. Translating it yields CASSLTSSYEQYF. The chain employs TRBV27 and TRBJ2-7; a weak D match, TRBD2 (6 bases). Deletions cut 5 bases from V and 0 bases from J, with 8 bases between. Per the germline V gene, CDR1 is MNHEY and CDR2 is SMNVEV (reference sequence). This CDR3 contains 13 residues.

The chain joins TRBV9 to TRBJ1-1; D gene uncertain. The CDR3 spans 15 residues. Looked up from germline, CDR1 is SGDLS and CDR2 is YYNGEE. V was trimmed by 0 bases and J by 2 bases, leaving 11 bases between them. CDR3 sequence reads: CASSVGTLGNTEAFF. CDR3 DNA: TGTGCCAGCAGCGTAGGAACACTGGGCAACACTGAAGCTTTCTTT.

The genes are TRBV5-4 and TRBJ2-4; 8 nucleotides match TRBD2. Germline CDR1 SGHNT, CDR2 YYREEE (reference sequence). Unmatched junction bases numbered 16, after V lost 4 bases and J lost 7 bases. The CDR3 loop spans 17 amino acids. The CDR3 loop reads CASSVQTGTRGRNIQYF. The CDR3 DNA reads TGTGCCAGCAGCGTACAAACCGGGACTAGGGGCAGGAACATTCAGTACTTC.

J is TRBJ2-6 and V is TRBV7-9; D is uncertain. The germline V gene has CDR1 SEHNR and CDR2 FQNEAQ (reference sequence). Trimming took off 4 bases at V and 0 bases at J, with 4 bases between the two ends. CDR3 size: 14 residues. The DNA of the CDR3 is TGTGCCAGCAGCTACAGCTCTGGGGCCAACGTCCTGACTTTC. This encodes CASSYSSGANVLTF.

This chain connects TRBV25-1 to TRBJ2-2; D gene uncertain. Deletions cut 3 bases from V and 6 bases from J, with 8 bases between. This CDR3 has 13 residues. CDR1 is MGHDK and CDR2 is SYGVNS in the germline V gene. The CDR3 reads CASSERYPGELFF. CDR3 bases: TGTGCCAGCAGTGAGAGGTACCCCGGGGAGCTGTTTTTT.

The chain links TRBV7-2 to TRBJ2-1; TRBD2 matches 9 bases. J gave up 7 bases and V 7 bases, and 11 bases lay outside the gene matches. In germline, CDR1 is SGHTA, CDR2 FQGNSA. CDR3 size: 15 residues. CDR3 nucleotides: TGTGCCAGCACCGAGGCTACTAGCGGGTCGAATGAGCAGTTCTTC. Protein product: CASTEATSGSNEQFF.

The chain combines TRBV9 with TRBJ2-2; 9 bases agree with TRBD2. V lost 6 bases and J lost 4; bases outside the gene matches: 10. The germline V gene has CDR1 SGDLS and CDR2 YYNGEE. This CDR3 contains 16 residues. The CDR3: CASKAGGPDVTGELFF. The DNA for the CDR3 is TGTGCCAGCAAGGCGGGAGGGCCTGATGTCACCGGGGAGCTGTTTTTT.

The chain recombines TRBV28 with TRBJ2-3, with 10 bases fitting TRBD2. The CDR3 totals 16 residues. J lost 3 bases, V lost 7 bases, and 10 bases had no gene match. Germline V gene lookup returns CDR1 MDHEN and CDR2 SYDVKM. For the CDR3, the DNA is TGTGCCAGCACCCCTTGGACTAGCGGTCGGACAGATACGCAGTATTTT. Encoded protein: CASTPWTSGRTDTQYF.

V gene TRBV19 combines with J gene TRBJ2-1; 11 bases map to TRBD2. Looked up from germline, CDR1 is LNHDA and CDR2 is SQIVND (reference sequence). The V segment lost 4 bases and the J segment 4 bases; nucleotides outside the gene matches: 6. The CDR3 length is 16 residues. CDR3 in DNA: TGTGCCAGTAGTACGGCCGGGACTAGCGGATACAATGAGCAGTTCTTC. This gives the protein CASSTAGTSGYNEQFF.

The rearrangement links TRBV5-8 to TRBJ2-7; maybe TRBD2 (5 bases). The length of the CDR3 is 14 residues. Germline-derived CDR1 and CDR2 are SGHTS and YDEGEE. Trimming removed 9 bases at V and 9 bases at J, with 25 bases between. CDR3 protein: CATAEGSRLSGQYF. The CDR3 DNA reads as TGTGCCACCGCCGAGGGATCCCGCCTCAGTGGGCAGTACTTC.

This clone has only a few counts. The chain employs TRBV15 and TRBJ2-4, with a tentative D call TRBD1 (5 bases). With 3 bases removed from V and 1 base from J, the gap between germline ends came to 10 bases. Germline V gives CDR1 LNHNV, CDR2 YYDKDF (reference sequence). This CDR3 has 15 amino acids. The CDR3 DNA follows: TGTGCCACCAGCAGCGGCAGGGTGGCCAAAAACATTCAGTACTTC. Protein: CATSSGRVAKNIQYF. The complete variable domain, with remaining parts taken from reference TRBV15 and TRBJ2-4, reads DAMVIQNPRYQVTQFGKPVTLSCSQTLNHNVMYWYQQKSSQAPKLLFHYYDKDFNNEADTPDNFQSRRPNTSFCFLDIRSPGLGDTAMYLCATSSGRVAKNIQYFGAGTRLSVL.

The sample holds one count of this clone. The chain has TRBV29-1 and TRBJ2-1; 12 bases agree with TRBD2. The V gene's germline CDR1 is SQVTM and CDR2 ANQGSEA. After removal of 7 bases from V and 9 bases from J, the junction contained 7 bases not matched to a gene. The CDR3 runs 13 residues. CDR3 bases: TGCAGCGCTCCTAGCGGGAGGGCCATTGAGCAGTTCTTC. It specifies CSAPSGRAIEQFF.

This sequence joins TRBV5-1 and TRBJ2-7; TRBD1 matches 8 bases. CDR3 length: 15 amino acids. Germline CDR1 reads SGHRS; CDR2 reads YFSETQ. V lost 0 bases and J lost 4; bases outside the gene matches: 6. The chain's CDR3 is CASSLVPGGTYEQYF. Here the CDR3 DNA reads TGCGCCAGCAGCTTGGTGCCAGGGGGCACGTACGAGCAGTACTTC.

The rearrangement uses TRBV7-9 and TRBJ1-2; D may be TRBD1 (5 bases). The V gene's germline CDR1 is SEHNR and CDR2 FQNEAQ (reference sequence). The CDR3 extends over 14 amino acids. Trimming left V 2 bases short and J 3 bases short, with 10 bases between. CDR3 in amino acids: CASSLSGGDYGYTF. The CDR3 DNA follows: TGTGCCAGCAGCTTAAGTGGGGGGGACTATGGCTACACCTTC.

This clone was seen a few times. In DNA, the CDR3 is TGTGCCTGGAGTAGGACAGGGGTTAACACTGAAGCTTTCTTT. Its translation: CAWSRTGVNTEAFF. The chain combines TRBV30 with TRBJ1-1, with 9 bases lining up with TRBD1. The CDR3 has 14 residues. V shed 2 bases, J shed 2 bases, and the junction held 3 bases outside the gene matches. The germline V gene encodes CDR1 GTSNPN and CDR2 SVGIG (reference sequence).

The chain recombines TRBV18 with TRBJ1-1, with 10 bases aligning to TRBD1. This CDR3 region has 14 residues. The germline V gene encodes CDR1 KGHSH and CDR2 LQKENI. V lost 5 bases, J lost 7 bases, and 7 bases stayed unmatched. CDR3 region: CASSAGTGVFEAFF. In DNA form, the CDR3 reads TGTGCCAGCTCAGCCGGGACAGGGGTTTTTGAAGCTTTCTTT.

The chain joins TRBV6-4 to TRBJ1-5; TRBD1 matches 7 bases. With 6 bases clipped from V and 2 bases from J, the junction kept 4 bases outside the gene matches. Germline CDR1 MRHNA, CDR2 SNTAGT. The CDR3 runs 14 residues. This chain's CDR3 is CASSAGTGNQPQHF. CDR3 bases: TGTGCCAGCAGCGCCGGGACAGGCAATCAGCCCCAGCATTTT.

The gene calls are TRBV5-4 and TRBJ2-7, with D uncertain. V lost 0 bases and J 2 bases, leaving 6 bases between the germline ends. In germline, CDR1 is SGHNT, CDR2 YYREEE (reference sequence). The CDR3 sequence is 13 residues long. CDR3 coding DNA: TGTGCCAGCAGCTTGGACGTAGCCTACGAGCAGTACTTC. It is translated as CASSLDVAYEQYF.

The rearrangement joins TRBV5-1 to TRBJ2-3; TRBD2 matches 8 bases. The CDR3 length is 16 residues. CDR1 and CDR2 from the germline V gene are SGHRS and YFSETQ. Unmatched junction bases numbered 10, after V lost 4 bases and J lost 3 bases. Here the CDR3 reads CASSLQSSGKTDTQYF. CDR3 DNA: TGCGCCAGCAGCCTTCAAAGTAGCGGGAAAACAGATACGCAGTATTTT.

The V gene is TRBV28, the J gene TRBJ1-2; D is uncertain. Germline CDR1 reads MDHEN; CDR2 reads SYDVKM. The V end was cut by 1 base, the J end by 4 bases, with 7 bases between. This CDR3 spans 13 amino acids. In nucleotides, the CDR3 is TGTGCCAGCAGTTTATCCGGACTCTATGGCTACACCTTC. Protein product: CASSLSGLYGYTF.